The next 5 T cell receptor beta chains were all read from a single sample in a study of blood T cell repertoires in COVID-19. Only in-frame clones appear in the TCRdb table, and some are missing; sequencing was by immunoSEQ multiplex PCR. The top ten clones hold 8.9% of a sample with about 140,000 clones, 80% to 85% of them seen once. Material: peripheral blood. These receptors all stem from a man in his thirties or forties with COVID-19, enrolled during active disease.

The chain couples TRBV15 to TRBJ2-3; 12 bases are a match to TRBD2. The CDR3 spans 18 residues. Germline CDR1 LNHNV, CDR2 YYDKDF (reference sequence). V dropped 1 base and J dropped 1; count of bases not matched to a gene: 6. The CDR3 nucleotides are TGTGCCACCAGCAGAGGCGGACTAGCGGGAACTGGCACAGATACGCAGTATTTT. Translating it yields CATSRGGLAGTGTDTQYF.

This clone was seen a handful of times. The gene calls are TRBV15 and TRBJ2-1; 7 bases align to TRBD2. Germline CDR1 LNHNV, CDR2 YYDKDF (reference sequence). Trimming at V came to 5 bases and at J to 4 bases, leaving 8 bases not matched to a gene. This CDR3 comprises 15 residues. The CDR3 coding sequence is TGTGCCACCAGCCTAAAGCGGGAAGGGTACAATGAGCAGTTCTTC. It yields the protein CATSLKREGYNEQFF.

This clone was seen once. The rearrangement joins TRBV6-5 to TRBJ2-3, with 10 bases fitting TRBD2. The trim removed 2 bases at V and 5 bases at J, leaving 4 bases unmatched. The CDR3 is 15 amino acids. Germline V gene data show CDR1 as MNHEY and CDR2 as SVGAGI. CDR3 sequence (DNA): TGTGCCAGCAGTTACCAGCGGGAGGGGAGAGATACGCAGTATTTT. Residues: CASSYQREGRDTQYF.

The rearrangement uses TRBV5-4 and TRBJ2-7; D may be TRBD1 (5 bases). The CDR3 covers 14 residues. Trimming left V 0 bases short and J 0 bases short, with 7 bases between. CDR1 is SGHNT, CDR2 YYREEE, per germline (reference sequence). CDR3 region: CASSLGRVSYEQYF. For the CDR3, the DNA is TGTGCCAGCAGCTTGGGCAGGGTCTCCTACGAGCAGTACTTC.

The sample holds a few counts of this clone. This chain links TRBV2 with TRBJ2-3; D is unclear. This CDR3 is 14 amino acids long. From germline, CDR1 is SNHLY and CDR2 FYNNEI. V shed 1 base and J shed 5 bases, with 10 bases lying between them. The CDR3 region has the DNA TGTGCCAGCAGTGAAGGAACGGTCGGAGATACGCAGTATTTT. Protein: CASSEGTVGDTQYF.